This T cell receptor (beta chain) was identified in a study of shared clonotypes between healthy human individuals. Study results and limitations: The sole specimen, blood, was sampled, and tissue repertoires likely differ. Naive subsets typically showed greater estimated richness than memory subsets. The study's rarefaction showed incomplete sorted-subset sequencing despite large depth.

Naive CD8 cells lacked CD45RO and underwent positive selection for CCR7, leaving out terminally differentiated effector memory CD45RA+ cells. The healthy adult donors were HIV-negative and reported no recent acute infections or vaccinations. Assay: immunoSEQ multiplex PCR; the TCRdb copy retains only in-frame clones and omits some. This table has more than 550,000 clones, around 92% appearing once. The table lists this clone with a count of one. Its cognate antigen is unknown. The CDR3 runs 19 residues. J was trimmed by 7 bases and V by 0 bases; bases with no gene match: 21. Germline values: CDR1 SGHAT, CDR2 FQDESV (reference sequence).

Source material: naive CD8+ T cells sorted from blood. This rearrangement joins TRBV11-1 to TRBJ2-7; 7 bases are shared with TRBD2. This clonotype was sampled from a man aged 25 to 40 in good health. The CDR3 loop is CASSLAKPVPSGIFVEQYF. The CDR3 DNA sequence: TGTGCCAGCAGCTTAGCCAAACCCGTCCCCAGCGGGATTTTCGTTGAGCAGTACTTC.